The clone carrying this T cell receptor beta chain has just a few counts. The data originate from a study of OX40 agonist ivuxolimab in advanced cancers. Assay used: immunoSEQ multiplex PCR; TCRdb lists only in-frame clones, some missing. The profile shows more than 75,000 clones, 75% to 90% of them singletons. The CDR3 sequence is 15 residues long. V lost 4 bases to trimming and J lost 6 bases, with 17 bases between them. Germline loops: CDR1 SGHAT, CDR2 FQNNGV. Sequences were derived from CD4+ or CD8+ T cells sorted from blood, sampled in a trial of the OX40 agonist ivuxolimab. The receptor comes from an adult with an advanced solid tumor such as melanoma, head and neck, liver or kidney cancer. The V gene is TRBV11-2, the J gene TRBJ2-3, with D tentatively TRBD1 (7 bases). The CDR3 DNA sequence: TGTGCCAGCAGCTCGATCAGGGGGGCCGGCGATACGCAGTATTTT. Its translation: CASSSIRGAGDTQYF.